Presented here are 10 T cell receptor beta chains from one specimen sequenced in a study of T-cell memory formation after mild COVID-19. TCRdb recomputed calls from the 5' RACE reads with MiXCR, one row per CDR3 protein. The sample consists of 350,000 to 500,000 distinct CDR3 sequences, 15% to 20% of them appearing once. The specimen was PBMCs or a T cell subset sorted from them (not recorded which). The receptor set was obtained from a man between 18 and 29 years old who had mild COVID-19 (a few samples of this study predate the infection). Cell type and time point are not known.

This clonotype was observed at least ten times. The J gene is TRBJ2-7, the V gene TRBV7-2, with 11 bases identical to TRBD2. V lost 8 bases, J lost 4 bases, and 4 bases stayed unmatched. The length of the CDR3 is 13 residues. Germline lookup yields CDR1 SGHTA and CDR2 FQGNSA. In DNA form, the CDR3 reads TGTGCCAGCGGGCTAGCGGGGGGATACGAGCAGTACGTC. It specifies CASGLAGGYEQYV.

This clonotype was detected only a few times. The V gene is TRBV5-1, the J gene TRBJ1-6; D not certain. The V gene lost 5 bases and the J gene lost 7 bases, with 16 bases spanning the gap. Germline V gene sequence: CDR1 SGHRS, CDR2 YFSETQ. The CDR3 is 15 amino acids. The CDR3: CASRRSGGPNSPLHF. The DNA of the CDR3 is TGCGCCAGCAGAAGGAGTGGAGGGCCCAATTCACCCCTCCACTTT.

This clonotype was seen ten or more times. The rearrangement links TRBV9 to TRBJ2-5, with D perhaps TRBD1 (6 bases). The CDR3 spans 15 residues. Germline V lookup: CDR1 SGDLS, CDR2 YYNGEE. With 0 bases removed from V and 5 bases from J, the gap between germline ends came to 14 bases. The CDR3 is CASSVETGPGETQYF. CDR3 DNA sequence: TGTGCCAGCAGCGTAGAGACAGGTCCGGGGGAGACCCAGTACTTC.

The J gene is TRBJ2-3, the V gene TRBV7-9; TRBD1 is a possible D gene (5 bases). The CDR3 runs 14 residues. In germline, CDR1 is SEHNR, CDR2 FQNEAQ (reference sequence). V lost 4 bases, J lost 6 bases, and 14 bases lay in between. This chain's CDR3 is CASSYTQVSDTQYF. CDR3 bases: TGTGCCAGCAGCTATACACAGGTTAGCGATACGCAGTATTTT.

The rearrangement uses TRBV7-2 and TRBJ2-7; TRBD1 is a possible D gene (6 bases). From germline, CDR1 is SGHTA and CDR2 FQGNSA. V lost 5 bases, J lost 6 bases, and 14 bases lay in between. The CDR3 is 13 amino acids. The CDR3 loop reads CASSPGVGREQYV. The CDR3 bases are TGTGCCAGCAGCCCAGGGGTAGGGCGCGAGCAGTACGTC.

This rearrangement joins TRBV12-3 or TRBV12-4 to TRBJ2-7, with D possibly called TRBD1 or TRBD2 (7 bases each). The CDR3 is 13 amino acids. V was trimmed by 3 bases and J by 10 bases, leaving 16 bases between them. This chain's CDR3 is CASSLLRGDRQYF. CDR3 nucleotides: TGTGCCAGCAGTTTGCTTCGGGGGGACAGACAGTACTTC.

This clonotype turned up a few times. The chain joins TRBV6-1 to TRBJ2-5; D ambiguous. Per germline, CDR1 MNHNS and CDR2 SASEGT. Trimming took off 8 bases at V and 5 bases at J, with 21 bases between the two ends. This CDR3 spans 15 amino acids. CDR3 region: CASRPAVYPSETQYF. The CDR3 nucleotides are TGTGCCAGCCGTCCGGCAGTATACCCCAGCGAGACCCAGTACTTC.

This clonotype was counted at least ten times. The genes are TRBV7-4 and TRBJ2-2, with a tentative D call TRBD1 (7 bases). V was shortened by 8 bases and J by 4 bases, with 14 bases between the two germline ends. CDR3 size: 14 residues. Germline V gene data show CDR1 as SGHVT and CDR2 as SQSDAQ. CDR3 in DNA: TGTGCCAGCGCCCCAGGGGGGAGCACCGGGGAGCTGTTTTTT. Translated: CASAPGGSTGELFF.

V gene TRBV5-6 combines with J gene TRBJ1-2; 8 nucleotides match TRBD1. Losses at the gene ends were 1 base for V and 8 bases for J; bases not matched to a gene: 7. This CDR3 spans 14 amino acids. CDR1 SGHDT and CDR2 YYEEEE come from the germline V gene. CDR3 nucleotide sequence: TGTGCCAGCAGCTTGCAACAGGGGGTAAGCGGCTACACCTTC. Translated: CASSLQQGVSGYTF.

This clonotype has a handful of counts. CDR3 coding DNA: TGTGCCAGCAGTAACCGGGCCCCCGAGCAGTTCTTC. It is translated as CASSNRAPEQFF. The rearrangement uses TRBV12-3 or TRBV12-4 and TRBJ2-1; D is undetermined. V was shortened by 5 bases and J by 10 bases, with 12 bases between the two germline ends. The CDR3 covers 12 residues.